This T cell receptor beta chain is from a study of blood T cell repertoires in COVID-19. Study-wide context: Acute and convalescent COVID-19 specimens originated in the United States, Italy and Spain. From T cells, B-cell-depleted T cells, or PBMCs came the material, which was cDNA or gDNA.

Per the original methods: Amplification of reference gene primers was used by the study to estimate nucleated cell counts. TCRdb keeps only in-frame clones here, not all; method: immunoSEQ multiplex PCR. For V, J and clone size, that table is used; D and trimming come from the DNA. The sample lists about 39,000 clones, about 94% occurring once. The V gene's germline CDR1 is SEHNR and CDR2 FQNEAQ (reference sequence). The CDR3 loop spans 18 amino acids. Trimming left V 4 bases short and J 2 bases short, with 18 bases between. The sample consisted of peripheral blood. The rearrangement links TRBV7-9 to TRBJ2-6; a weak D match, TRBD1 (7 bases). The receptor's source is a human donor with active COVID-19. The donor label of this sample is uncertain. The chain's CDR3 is CASSSPRDRLAGANVLTF. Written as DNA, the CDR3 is TGTGCCAGCAGCTCTCCAAGGGACAGACTAGCTGGGGCCAACGTCCTGACTTTC.